Given below is one TCR beta chain in context. The target antigen is unknown. At one of its ends the junction is not consistent with the germline gene, which may arise from a read error. The sample originates from a study of beta chain features in type 1 diabetes. The CDR3 has 11 amino acids. In germline, CDR1 is MDHEN, CDR2 SYDVKM. As every portion of the isolated RNA was reverse transcribed, the sequencing read expressed TCRB transcripts. This table comes from immunoSEQ multiplex PCR, and its TCRdb copy is limited to in-frame clones, with some not included. The profile shows under 950,000 clones, about a sixth of them singletons. Study-level points and caveats: Naive, central memory and regulatory TCRB repertoires appeared more similar among patients than healthy donors.

The V and J genes are TRBV28 and TRBJ1-4, with 7 bases identical to TRBD1. The sample taken for sequencing was naive CD4+ T cells from blood. This clonotype was obtained from a woman under 30 in good health. The CDR3 DNA reads as TGTGCCAGCAGTCAATCGACAGGGCTTATGTTT. Protein: CASSQSTGLMF. The full variable domain, in which reference TRBV28 and TRBJ1-4 provide the parts outside the CDR3, is DVKVTQSSRYLVKRTGEKVFLECVQDMDHENMFWYRQDPGLGLRLIYFSYDVKMKEKGDIPEGYSVSREKKERFSLILESASTNQTSMYLCASSQSTGLMFGSGTQLSVL.